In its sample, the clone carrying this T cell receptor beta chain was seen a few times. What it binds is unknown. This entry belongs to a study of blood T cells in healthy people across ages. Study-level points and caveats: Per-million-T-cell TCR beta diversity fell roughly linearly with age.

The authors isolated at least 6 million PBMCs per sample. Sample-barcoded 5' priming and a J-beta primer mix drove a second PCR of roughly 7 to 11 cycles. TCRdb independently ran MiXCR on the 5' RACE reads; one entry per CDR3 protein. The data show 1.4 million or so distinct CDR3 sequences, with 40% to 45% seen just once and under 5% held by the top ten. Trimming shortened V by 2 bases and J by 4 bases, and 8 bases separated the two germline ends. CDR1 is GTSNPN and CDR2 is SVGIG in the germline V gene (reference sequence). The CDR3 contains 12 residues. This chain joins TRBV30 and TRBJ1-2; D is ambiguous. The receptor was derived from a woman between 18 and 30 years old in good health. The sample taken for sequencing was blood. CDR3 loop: CAWSRHPYGYTF. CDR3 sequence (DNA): TGTGCCTGGAGTCGACACCCCTATGGCTACACCTTC.